The T cell receptor beta chain under discussion was sequenced for a study of T cells in localized non-small cell lung cancer. Produced via immunoSEQ multiplex PCR; TCRdb's table is partial and in-frame only. This table holds about 2,800 clones, approximately 25% found once. After removal of 2 bases from V and 4 bases from J, the junction contained 19 bases not matched to a gene. The CDR3 sequence is 19 residues long. Germline CDR1 is MNHGY and CDR2 is SAAAGT. This specimen consisted of lung tumor tissue, obtained before any cancer treatment. The chain recombines TRBV6-8 with TRBJ2-7, with 8 bases aligning to TRBD1. The clonotype was recovered from a female donor older than 55 with stage III lung adenocarcinoma. CDR3 in amino acids: CASSYRVQGARPEPYEQYF. In nucleotides, the CDR3 is TGTGCCAGCAGTTACCGGGTGCAGGGGGCGAGGCCTGAGCCTTACGAGCAGTACTTC.